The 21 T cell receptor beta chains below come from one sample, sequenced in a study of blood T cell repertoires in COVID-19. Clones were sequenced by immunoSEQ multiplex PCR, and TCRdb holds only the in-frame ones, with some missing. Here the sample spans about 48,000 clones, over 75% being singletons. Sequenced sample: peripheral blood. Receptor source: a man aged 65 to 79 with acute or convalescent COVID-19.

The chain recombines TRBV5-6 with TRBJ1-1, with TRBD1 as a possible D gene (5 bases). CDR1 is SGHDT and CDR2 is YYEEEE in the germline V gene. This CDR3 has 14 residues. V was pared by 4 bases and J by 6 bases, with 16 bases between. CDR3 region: CASSHRRQSSEAFF. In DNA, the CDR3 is TGTGCCAGCAGCCACAGAAGACAGAGCTCTGAAGCTTTCTTT.

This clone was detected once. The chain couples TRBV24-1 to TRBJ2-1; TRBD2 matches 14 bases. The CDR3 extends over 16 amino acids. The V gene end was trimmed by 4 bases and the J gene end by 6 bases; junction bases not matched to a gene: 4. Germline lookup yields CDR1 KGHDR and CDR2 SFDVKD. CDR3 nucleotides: TGTGCCACCAGTGACTCGACTAGCGGGGGGGGCAATGAGCAGTTCTTC. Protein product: CATSDSTSGGGNEQFF.

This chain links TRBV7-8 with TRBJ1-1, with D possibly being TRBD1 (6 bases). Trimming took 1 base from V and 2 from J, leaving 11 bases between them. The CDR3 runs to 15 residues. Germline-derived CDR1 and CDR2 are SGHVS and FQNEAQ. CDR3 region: CASSLDLTGNTEAFF. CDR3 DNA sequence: TGTGCCAGCAGCTTAGATCTGACAGGAAACACTGAAGCTTTCTTT.

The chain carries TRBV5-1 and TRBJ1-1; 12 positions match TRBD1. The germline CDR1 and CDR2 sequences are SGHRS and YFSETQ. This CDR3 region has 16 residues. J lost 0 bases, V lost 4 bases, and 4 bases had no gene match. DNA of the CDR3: TGCGCCAGCAGCCTAGGGACAGGGGGCATGAACACTGAAGCTTTCTTT. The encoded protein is CASSLGTGGMNTEAFF.

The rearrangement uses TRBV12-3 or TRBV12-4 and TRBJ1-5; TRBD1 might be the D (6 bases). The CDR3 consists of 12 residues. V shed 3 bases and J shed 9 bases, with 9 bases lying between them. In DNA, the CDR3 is TGTGCCAGCAGTTTGATAGGGGGGCCCCAGCATTTT. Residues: CASSLIGGPQHF.

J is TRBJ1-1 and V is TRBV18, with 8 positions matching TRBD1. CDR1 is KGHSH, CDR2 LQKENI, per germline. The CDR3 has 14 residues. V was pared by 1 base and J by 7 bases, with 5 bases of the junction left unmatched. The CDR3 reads CASSPRAGGGEAFF. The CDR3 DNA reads TGTGCCAGCTCACCACGAGCAGGGGGCGGTGAAGCTTTCTTT. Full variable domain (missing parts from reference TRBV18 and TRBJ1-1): NAGVMQNPRHLVRRRGQEARLRCSPMKGHSHVYWYRQLPEEGLKFMVYLQKENIIDESGMPKERFSAEFPKEGPSILRIQQVVRGDSAAYFCASSPRAGGGEAFFGQGTRLTVV.

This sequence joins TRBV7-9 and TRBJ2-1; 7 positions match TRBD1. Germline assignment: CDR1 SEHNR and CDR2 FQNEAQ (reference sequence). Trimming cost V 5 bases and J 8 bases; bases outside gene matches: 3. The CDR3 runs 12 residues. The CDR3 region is CASSPGTDEQFF. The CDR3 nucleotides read TGTGCCAGCAGCCCAGGGACAGATGAGCAGTTCTTC.

CDR3 DNA sequence: TGTGCCAGCTCATTGTCTAGCGGGGGGGCCGCTGATGAGCAGTTCTTC. As protein: CASSLSSGGAADEQFF. The chain has TRBV18 and TRBJ2-1, with 12 bases fitting TRBD2. The CDR3 sequence is 16 residues long. Trimming took 5 bases from V and 8 from J; bases not matched to a gene: 10. The germline CDR1 and CDR2 sequences are KGHSH and LQKENI.

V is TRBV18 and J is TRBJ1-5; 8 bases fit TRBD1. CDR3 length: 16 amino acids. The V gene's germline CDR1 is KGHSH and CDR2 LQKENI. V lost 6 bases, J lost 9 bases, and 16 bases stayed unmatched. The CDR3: CASSPWAQGAEGPQHF. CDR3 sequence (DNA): TGTGCCAGCTCCCCATGGGCCCAGGGGGCTGAAGGGCCCCAGCATTTT.

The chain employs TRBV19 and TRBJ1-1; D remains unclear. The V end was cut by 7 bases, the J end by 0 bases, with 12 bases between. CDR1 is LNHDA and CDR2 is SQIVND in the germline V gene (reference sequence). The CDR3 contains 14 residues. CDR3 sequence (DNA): TGTGCCAGTAAGTCTACCCGCATGAACACTGAAGCTTTCTTT. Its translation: CASKSTRMNTEAFF. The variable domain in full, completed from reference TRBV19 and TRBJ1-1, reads DGGITQSPKYLFRKEGQNVTLSCEQNLNHDAMYWYRQDPGQGLRLIYYSQIVNDFQKGDIAEGYSVSREKKESFPLTVTSAQKNPTAFYLCASKSTRMNTEAFFGQGTRLTVV.

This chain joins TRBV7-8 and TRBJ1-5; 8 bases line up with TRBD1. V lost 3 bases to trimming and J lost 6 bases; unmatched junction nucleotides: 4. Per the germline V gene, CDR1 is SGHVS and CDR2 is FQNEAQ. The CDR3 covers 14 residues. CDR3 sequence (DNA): TGTGCCAGCAGCTTCTCAGGGGGCACTCAGCCCCAGCATTTT. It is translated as CASSFSGGTQPQHF.

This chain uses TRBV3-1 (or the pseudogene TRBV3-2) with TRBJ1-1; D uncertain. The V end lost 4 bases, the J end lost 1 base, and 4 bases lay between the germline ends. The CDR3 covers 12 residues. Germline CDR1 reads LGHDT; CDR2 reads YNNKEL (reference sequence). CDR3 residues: CASSRQNTEAFF. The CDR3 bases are TGTGCCAGCAGCCGACAGAACACTGAAGCTTTCTTT.

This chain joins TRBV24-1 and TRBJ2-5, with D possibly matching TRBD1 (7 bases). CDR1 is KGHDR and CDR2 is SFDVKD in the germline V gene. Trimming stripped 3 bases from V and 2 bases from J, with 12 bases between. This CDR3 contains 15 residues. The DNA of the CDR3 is TGTGCCACCAGTGATGCCAGGGGGGTTCAAGAGACCCAGTACTTC. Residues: CATSDARGVQETQYF.

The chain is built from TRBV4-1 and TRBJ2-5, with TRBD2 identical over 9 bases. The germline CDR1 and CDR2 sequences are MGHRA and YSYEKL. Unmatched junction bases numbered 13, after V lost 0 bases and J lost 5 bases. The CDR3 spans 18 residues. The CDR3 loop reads CASSQEGLAGYLGETQYF. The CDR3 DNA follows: TGCGCCAGCAGCCAAGAAGGGCTAGCGGGGTACTTAGGGGAGACCCAGTACTTC.

The CDR3 nucleotides read TGTGCCAGCAGCCAAGATCCGTCCCCAGTACAGGGTACGGGCACTGAAGCTTTCTTT. This gives the protein CASSQDPSPVQGTGTEAFF. J is TRBJ1-1 and V is TRBV3-1 (or the pseudogene TRBV3-2); D might be TRBD1 (6 bases). Germline CDR1 reads LGHDT; CDR2 reads YNNKEL (reference sequence). The CDR3 runs 19 residues. Trimming pared 0 bases from V and 4 bases from J, leaving 24 bases between.

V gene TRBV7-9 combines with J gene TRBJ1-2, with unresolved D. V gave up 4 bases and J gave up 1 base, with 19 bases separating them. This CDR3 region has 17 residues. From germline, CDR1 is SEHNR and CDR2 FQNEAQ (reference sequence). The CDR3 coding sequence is TGTGCCAGCAGCTCAGAAAACAGAGCTCTATATAACTATGGCTACACCTTC. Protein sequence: CASSSENRALYNYGYTF.

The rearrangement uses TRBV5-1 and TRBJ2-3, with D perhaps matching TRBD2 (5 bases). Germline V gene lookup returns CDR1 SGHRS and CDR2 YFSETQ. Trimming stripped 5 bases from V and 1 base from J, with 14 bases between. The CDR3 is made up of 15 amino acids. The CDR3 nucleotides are TGCGCCAGCAGTCGGCGGGCTAGTGGCACAGATACGCAGTATTTT. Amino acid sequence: CASSRRASGTDTQYF.

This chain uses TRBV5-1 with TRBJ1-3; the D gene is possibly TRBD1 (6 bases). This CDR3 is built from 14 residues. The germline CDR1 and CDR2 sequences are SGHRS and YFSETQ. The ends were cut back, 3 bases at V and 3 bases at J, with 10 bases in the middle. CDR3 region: CASSWGTSGNTIYF. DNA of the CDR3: TGCGCCAGCAGCTGGGGGACAAGTGGAAACACCATATATTTT.

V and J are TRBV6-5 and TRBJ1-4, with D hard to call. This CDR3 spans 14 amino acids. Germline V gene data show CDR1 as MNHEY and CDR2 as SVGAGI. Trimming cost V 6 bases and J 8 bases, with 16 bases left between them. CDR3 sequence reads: CASRDMGVGEKLFF. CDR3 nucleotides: TGTGCCAGCAGGGATATGGGAGTCGGGGAAAAACTGTTTTTT.

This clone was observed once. CDR3 amino acids: CATSRGQGSNQPQHF. CDR3 nucleotide sequence: TGTGCCACCAGCAGAGGGCAGGGGAGCAATCAGCCCCAGCATTTT. J is TRBJ1-5 and V is TRBV15; D possibly corresponds to TRBD1 (6 bases). This CDR3 comprises 15 residues. Germline V lookup: CDR1 LNHNV, CDR2 YYDKDF (reference sequence). V was pared by 1 base and J by 1 base, with 8 bases between.

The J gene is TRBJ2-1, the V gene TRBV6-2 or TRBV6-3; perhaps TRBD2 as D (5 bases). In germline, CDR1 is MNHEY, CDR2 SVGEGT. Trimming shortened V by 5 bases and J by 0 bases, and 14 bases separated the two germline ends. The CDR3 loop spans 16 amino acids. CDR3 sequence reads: CASSHRGPSSYNEQFF. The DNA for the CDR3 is TGTGCCAGCAGTCACCGCGGGCCCAGCTCCTACAATGAGCAGTTCTTC.